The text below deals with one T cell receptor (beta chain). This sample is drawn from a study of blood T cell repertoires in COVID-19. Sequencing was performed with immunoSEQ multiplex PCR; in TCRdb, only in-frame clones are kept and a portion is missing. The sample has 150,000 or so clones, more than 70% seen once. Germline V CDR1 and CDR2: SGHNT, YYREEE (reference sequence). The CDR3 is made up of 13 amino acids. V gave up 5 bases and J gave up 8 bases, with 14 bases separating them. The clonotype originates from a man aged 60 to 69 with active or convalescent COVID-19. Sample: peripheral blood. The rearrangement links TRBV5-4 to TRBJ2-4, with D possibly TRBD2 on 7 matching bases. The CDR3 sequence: CASRGGTSDIQYF. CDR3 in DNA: TGTGCCAGCAGGGGAGGGACAAGCGACATTCAGTACTTC.